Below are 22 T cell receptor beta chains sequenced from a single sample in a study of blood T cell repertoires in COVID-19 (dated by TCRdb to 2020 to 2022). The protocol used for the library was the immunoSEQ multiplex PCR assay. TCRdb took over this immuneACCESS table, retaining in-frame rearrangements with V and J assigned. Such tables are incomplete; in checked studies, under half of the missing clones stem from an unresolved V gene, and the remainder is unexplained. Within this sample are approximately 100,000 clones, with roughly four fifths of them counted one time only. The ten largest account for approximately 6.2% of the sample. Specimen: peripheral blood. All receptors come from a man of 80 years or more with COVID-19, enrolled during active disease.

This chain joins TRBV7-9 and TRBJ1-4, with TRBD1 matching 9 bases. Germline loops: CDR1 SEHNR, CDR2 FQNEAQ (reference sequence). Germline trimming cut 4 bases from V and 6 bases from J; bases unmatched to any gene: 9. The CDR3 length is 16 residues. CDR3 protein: CASSSSEGQGYEKLFF. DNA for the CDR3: TGTGCCAGCAGCTCAAGTGAGGGACAGGGATATGAAAAACTGTTTTTT.

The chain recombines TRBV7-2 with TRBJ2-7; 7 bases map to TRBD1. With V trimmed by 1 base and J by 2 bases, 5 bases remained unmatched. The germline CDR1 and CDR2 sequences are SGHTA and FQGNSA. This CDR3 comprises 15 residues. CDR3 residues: CASSLVGGGPYEQYF. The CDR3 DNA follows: TGTGCCAGCAGCTTAGTAGGGGGCGGTCCCTACGAGCAGTACTTC.

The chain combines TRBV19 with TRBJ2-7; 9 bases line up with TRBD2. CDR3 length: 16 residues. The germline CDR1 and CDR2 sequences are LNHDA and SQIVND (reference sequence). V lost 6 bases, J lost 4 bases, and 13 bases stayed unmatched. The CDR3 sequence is CASSAGTSSSVYEQYF. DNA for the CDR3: TGTGCCAGTAGCGCCGGGACTAGCAGTTCTGTGTACGAGCAGTACTTC.

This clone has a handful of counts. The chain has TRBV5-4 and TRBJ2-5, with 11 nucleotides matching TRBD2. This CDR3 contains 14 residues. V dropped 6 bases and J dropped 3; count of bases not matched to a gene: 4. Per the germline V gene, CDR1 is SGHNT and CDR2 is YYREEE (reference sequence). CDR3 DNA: TGTGCCAGCAATGAGGGACTAGCGGAAGAGACCCAGTACTTC. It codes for CASNEGLAEETQYF.

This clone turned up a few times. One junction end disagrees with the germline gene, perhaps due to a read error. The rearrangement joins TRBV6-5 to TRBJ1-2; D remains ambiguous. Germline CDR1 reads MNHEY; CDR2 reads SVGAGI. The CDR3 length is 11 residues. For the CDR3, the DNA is TGCGCGGTAGCCGATAACTATGGCTACACCTTC. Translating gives CAVADNYGYTF.

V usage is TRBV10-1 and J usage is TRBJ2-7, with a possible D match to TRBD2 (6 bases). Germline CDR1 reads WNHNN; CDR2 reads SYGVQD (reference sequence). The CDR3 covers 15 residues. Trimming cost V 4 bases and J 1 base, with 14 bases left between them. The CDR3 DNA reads TGCGCCAGCAGTGGGGGAGGACCTCCTTCCTACGAGCAGTACTTC. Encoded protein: CASSGGGPPSYEQYF.

CDR3 DNA: TGTGCCAGCAGCAAAACAGGCCCAAATGAGCAGTTCTTC. This sequence encodes CASSKTGPNEQFF. The genes are TRBV21-1 and TRBJ2-1; the tabulated D call, TRBD1, remains unverified against the DNA. TRBV21-1 is marked as a pseudogene. There are 13 residues in the CDR3.

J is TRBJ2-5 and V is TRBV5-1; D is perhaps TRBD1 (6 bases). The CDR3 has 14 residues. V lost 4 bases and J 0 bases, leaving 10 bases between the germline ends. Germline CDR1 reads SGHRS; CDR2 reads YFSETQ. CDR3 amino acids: CASSPRTDQETQYF. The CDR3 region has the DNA TGCGCCAGCAGCCCTCGGACAGACCAAGAGACCCAGTACTTC.

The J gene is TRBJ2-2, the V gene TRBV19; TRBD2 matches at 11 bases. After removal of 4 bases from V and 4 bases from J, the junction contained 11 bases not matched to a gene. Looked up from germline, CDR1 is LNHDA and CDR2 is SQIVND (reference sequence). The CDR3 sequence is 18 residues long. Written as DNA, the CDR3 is TGTGCCAGTAGTACTTCCCCCGGGACTAGCGGAAGCACCGGGGAGCTGTTTTTT. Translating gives CASSTSPGTSGSTGELFF.

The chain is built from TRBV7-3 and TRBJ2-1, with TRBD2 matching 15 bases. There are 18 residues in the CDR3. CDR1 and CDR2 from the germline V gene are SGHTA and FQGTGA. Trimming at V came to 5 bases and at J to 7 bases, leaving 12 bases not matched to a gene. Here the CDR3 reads CASSPAGLAGGPVNEQFF. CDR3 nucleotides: TGTGCCAGCAGCCCCGCCGGACTAGCGGGAGGGCCGGTAAATGAGCAGTTCTTC.

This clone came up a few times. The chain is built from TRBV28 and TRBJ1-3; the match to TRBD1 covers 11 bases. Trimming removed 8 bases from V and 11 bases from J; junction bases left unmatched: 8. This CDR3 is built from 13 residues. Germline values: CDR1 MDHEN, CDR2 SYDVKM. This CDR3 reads CASHKDRGRPIYF. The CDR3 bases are TGTGCCAGCCACAAGGACAGGGGGCGGCCCATATATTTT.

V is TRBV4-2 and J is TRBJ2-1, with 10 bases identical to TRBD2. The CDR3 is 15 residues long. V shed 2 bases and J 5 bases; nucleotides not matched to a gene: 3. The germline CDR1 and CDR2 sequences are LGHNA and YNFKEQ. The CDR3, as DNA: TGTGCCAGCAGCCAACTAGCGGGGGTTAACAATGAGCAGTTCTTC. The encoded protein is CASSQLAGVNNEQFF.

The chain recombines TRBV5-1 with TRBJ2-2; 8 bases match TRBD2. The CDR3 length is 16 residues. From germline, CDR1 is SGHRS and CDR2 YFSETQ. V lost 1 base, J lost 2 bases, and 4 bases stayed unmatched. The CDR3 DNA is TGCGCCAGCAGCTTGTTACTAGCGGCAAACACCGGGGAGCTGTTTTTT. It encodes CASSLLLAANTGELFF.

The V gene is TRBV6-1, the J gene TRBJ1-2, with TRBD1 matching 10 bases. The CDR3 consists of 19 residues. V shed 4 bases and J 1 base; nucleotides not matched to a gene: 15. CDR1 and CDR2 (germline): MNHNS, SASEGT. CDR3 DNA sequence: TGTGCCAGCAGTGGAAGGACAGGGGGTATTAGAGACGGTAACTATGGCTACACCTTC. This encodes CASSGRTGGIRDGNYGYTF.

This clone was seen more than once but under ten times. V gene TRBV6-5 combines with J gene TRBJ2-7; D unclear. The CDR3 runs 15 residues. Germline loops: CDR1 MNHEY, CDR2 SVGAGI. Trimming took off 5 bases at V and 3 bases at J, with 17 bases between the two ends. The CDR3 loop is CASSTRKLTIYEQYF. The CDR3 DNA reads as TGTGCCAGCAGTACCCGGAAACTGACAATCTACGAGCAGTACTTC.

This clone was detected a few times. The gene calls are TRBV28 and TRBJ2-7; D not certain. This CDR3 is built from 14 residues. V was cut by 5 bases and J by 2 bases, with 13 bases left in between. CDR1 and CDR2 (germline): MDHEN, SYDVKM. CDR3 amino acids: CASSPGLPTYEQYF. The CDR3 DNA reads TGTGCCAGCAGTCCCGGGTTACCGACCTACGAGCAGTACTTC. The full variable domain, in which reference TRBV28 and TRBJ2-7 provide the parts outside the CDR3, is DVKVTQSSRYLVKRTGEKVFLECVQDMDHENMFWYRQDPGLGLRLIYFSYDVKMKEKGDIPEGYSVSREKKERFSLILESASTNQTSMYLCASSPGLPTYEQYFGPGTRLTVT.

The CDR3 DNA sequence: TGCGCCAGCAGCTTGCGAGGGAACTACGAGCAGTACTTC. Translation gives CASSLRGNYEQYF. The V call is TRBV5-1, the J call TRBJ2-7, with D perhaps matching TRBD2 (5 bases). V dropped 1 base and J dropped 3 bases, with 8 bases sitting between them. From germline, CDR1 is SGHRS and CDR2 YFSETQ. CDR3 size: 13 residues.

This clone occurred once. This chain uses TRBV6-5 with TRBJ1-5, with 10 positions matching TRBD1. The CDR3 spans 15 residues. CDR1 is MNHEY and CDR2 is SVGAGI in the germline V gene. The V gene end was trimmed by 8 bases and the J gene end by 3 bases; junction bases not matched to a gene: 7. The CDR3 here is CASLLGQGLNQPQHF. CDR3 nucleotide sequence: TGTGCCAGCCTTCTGGGACAGGGGCTCAATCAGCCCCAGCATTTT.

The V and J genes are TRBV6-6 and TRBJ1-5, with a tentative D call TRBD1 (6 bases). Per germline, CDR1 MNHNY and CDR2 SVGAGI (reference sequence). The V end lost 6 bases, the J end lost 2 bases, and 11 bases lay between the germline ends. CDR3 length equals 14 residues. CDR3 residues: CASRDGQRNQPQHF. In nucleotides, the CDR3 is TGTGCCAGCAGAGACGGACAGCGCAATCAGCCCCAGCATTTT.

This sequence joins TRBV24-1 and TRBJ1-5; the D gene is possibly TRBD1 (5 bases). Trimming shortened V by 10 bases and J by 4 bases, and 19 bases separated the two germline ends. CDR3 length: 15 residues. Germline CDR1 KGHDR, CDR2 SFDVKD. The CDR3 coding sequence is TGTGCCACTCAGATGGGGGGGTTAGGAAATCAGCCCCAGCATTTT. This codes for CATQMGGLGNQPQHF.

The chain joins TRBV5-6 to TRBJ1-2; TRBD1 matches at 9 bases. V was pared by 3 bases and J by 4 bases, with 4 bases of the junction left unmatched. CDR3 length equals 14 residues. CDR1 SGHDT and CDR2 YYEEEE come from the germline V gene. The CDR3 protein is CASSWTGVSYGYTF. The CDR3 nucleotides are TGTGCCAGCAGCTGGACAGGGGTTAGCTATGGCTACACCTTC.

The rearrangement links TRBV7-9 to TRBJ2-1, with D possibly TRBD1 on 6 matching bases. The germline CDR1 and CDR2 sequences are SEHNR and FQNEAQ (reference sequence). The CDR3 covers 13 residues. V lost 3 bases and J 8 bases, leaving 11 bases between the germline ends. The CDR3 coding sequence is TGTGCCAGCAGCTTGGCACAGGGACATGAGCAGTTCTTC. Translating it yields CASSLAQGHEQFF.